The present TCR beta chain was sequenced within a study of blood T cell repertoires in COVID-19. Study context: Acute and convalescent COVID-19 samples came from the United States, Italy and Spain. In each case, the material was cDNA or gDNA derived from T cells, B-cell-depleted T cells, or PBMCs.

Germline lookup yields CDR1 KGHSH and CDR2 LQKENI. Trimming shortened V by 1 base and J by 3 bases, and 9 bases separated the two germline ends. The CDR3 is 14 residues long. Per the original methods: Using reference gene primer amplification, nucleated cell counts were estimated. Generated by immunoSEQ multiplex PCR, the TCRdb table keeps only in-frame clones and is missing some. V and J calls and clone size are copied from that table; D and trimming were computed from the DNA. The data contain 150,000 to 200,000 clones, approximately 83% of them singletons. This chain links TRBV18 with TRBJ1-1, with a tentative D call TRBD1 (5 bases). This receptor was identified in a human donor in a cohort sampled during active COVID-19. Source material: peripheral blood. In DNA form, the CDR3 reads TGTGCCAGCTCACCACAGGGGCACGACACTGAAGCTTTCTTT. It yields the protein CASSPQGHDTEAFF.